This T cell receptor (beta chain) was recorded in a study of human versus mouse CDR3 diversity and MHC coevolution. Generated by immunoSEQ multiplex PCR, the TCRdb table keeps only in-frame clones and is missing some. This table holds 55,000 to 65,000 clones, approximately 94% found once. V was pared by 2 bases and J by 4 bases, with 8 bases of the junction left unmatched. Germline CDR1 is SGHNT and CDR2 is YYREEE (reference sequence). The CDR3 covers 16 residues. What was sequenced was naive CD4+ T cells from blood. Documented subset: CD45RO-negative CD62L-positive naive CD4 T cells. The chain combines TRBV5-4 with TRBJ1-4, with 7 nucleotides matching TRBD1. This TCR was recovered from a person in their sixties in good health. The CDR3 region has the DNA TGTGCCAGCAGCTTAGGCCCCGGGACAGATAATGAAAAACTGTTTTTT. It is translated as CASSLGPGTDNEKLFF.